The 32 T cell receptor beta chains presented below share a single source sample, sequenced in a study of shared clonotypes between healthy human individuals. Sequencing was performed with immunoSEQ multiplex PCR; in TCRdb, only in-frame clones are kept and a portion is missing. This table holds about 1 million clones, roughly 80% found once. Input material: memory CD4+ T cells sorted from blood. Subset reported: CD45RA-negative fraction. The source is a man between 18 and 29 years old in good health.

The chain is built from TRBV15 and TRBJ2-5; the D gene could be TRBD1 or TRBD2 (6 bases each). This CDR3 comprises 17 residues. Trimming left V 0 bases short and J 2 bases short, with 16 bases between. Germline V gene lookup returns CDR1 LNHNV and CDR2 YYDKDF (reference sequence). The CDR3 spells CATSRDRRGASQETQYF. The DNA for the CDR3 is TGTGCCACCAGCAGAGATAGGAGGGGGGCAAGTCAAGAGACCCAGTACTTC.

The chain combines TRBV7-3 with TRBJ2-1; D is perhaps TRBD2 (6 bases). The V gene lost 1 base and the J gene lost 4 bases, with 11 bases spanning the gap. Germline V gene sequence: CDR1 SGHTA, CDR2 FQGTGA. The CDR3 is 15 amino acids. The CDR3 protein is CASSLRAGFYNEQFF. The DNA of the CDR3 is TGTGCCAGCAGCTTAAGGGCGGGGTTTTACAATGAGCAGTTCTTC.

CDR3 nucleotides: TGTGCCAGCAGCCTAAGGCAGGACTCCTACAATGAGCAGTTCTTC. Translated, it gives CASSLRQDSYNEQFF. The rearrangement joins TRBV7-3 to TRBJ2-1; D ambiguous. The length of the CDR3 is 15 residues. Germline V gene data show CDR1 as SGHTA and CDR2 as FQGTGA. Trimming removed 5 bases at V and 0 bases at J, with 11 bases between.

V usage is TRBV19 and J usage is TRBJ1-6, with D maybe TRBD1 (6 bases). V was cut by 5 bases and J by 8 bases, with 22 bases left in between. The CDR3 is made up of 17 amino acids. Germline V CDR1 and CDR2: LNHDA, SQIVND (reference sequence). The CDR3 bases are TGTGCCAGTAGTGTCCGAACCGGGACAATGAGGGATTCACCCCTCCACTTT. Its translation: CASSVRTGTMRDSPLHF.

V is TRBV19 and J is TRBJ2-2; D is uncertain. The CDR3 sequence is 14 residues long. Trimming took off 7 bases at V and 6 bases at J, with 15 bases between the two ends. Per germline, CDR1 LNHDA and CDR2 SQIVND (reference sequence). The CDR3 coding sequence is TGTGCCAGTACGATGGGCCGAGGAGCCGGGGAGCTGTTTTTT. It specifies CASTMGRGAGELFF. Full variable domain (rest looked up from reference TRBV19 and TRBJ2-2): DGGITQSPKYLFRKEGQNVTLSCEQNLNHDAMYWYRQDPGQGLRLIYYSQIVNDFQKGDIAEGYSVSREKKESFPLTVTSAQKNPTAFYLCASTMGRGAGELFFGEGSRLTVL.

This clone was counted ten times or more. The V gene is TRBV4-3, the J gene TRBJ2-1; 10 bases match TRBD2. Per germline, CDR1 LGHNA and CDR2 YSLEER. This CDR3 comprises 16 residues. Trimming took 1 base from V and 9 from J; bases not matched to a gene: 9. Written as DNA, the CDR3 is TGCGCCAGCAGCCAAGTGGAGGCTAGCGGGAGCACTGAGCAGTTCTTC. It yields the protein CASSQVEASGSTEQFF.

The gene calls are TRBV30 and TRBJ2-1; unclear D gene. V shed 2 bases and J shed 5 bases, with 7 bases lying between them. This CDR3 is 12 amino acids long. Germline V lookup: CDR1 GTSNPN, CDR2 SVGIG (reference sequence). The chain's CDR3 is CAWSTTNNEQFF. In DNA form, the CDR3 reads TGTGCCTGGAGTACTACCAACAATGAGCAGTTCTTC.

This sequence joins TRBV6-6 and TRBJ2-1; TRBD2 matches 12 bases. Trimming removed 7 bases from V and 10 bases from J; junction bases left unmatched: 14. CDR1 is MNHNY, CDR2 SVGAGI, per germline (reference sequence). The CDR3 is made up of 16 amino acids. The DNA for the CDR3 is TGTGCCAGCATGTCTCGCAGGTCTAGCGGGGGGGCAGAGCAGTTCTTC. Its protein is CASMSRRSSGGAEQFF.

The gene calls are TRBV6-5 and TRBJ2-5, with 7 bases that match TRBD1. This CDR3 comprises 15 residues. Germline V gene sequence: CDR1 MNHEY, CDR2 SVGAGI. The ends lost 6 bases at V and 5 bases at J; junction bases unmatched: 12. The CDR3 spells CASSLDRVGAETQYF. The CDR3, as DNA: TGTGCCAGCAGCCTCGACAGGGTAGGGGCGGAGACCCAGTACTTC.

The CDR3 spells CASSLAGPLPRAGELFF. CDR3 nucleotides: TGTGCCAGCAGCTTAGCCGGGCCTCTCCCTCGGGCCGGGGAGCTGTTTTTT. The rearrangement joins TRBV7-9 to TRBJ2-2; D unclear. The length of the CDR3 is 17 residues. Trimming left V 0 bases short and J 6 bases short, with 17 bases between. CDR1 and CDR2 from the germline V gene are SEHNR and FQNEAQ (reference sequence).

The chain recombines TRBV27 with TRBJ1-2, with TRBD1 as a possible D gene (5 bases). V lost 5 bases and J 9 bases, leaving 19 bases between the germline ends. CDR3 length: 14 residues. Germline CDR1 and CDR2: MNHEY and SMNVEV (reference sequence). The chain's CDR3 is CASSPDGALGSYTF. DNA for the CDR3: TGTGCCAGCAGTCCAGATGGGGCGTTAGGAAGCTACACCTTC.

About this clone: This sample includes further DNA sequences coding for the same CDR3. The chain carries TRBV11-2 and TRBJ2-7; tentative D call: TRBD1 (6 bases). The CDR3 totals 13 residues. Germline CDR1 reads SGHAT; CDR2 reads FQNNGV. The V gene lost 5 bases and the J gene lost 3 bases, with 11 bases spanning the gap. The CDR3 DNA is TGTGCCAGCAGCCCGGGACACGACTACGAGCAGTACTTC. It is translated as CASSPGHDYEQYF.

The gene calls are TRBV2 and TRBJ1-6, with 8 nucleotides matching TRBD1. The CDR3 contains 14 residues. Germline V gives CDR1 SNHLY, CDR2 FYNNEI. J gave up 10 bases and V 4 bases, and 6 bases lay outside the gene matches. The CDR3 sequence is CASSGQGARSPLHF. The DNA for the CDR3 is TGTGCCAGCAGTGGGCAGGGGGCAAGATCACCCCTCCACTTT.

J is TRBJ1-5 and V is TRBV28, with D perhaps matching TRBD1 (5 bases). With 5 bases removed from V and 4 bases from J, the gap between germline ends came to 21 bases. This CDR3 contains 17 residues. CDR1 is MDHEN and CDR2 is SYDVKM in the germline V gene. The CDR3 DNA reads TGTGCCAGCAGTCCAGCCAGGGCCTCGTTGTTTAATCAGCCCCAGCATTTT. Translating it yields CASSPARASLFNQPQHF.

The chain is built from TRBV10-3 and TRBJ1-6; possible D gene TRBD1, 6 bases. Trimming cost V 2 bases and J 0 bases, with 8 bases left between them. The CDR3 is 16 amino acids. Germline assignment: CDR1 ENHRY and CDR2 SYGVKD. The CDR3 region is CAISEPGHSYNSPLHF. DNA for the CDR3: TGTGCCATCAGTGAGCCGGGACACTCCTATAATTCACCCCTCCACTTT.

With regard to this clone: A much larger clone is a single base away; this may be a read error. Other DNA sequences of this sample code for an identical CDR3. CDR3 coding DNA: TGTGCCAGCAGCTACTCCTACGAGCAGTACTTC. It is translated as CASSYSYEQYF. This chain joins TRBV28 and TRBJ2-7; D is unresolved. The CDR3 is 11 amino acids. Looked up from germline, CDR1 is MDHEN and CDR2 is SYDVKM. Trimming removed 6 bases from V and 0 bases from J, with 3 bases in between.

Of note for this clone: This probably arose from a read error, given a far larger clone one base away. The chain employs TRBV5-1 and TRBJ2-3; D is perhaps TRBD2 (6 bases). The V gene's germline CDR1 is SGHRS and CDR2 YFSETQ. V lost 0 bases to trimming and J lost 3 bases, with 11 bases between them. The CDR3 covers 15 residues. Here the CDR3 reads CASSLVGGPTDTQYF. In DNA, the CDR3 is TGCGCCAGCAGCTTGGTGGGGGGACCTACAGATACGCAGTATTTT.

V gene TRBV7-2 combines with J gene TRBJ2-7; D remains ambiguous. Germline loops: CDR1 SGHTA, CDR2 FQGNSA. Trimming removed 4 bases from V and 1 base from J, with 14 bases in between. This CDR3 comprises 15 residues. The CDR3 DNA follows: TGTGCCAGCAGCTCAGATTGGTCCATGTCCTACGAGCAGTACTTC. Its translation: CASSSDWSMSYEQYF.

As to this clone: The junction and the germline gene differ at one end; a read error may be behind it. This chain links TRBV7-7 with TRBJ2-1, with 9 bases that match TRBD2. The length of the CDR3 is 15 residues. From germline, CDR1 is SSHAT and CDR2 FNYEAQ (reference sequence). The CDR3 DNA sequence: TGTGCTAGCAGCCCAGTTAGCGGGAGTGGTAATGAGCAGTTCTTC. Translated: CASSPVSGSGNEQFF.

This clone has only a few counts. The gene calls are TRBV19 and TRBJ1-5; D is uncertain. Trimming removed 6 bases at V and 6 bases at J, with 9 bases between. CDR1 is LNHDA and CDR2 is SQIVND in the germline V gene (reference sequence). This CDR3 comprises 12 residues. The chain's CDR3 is CASRGSSQPQHF. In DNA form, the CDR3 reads TGTGCCAGTAGGGGGTCCAGTCAGCCCCAGCATTTT.

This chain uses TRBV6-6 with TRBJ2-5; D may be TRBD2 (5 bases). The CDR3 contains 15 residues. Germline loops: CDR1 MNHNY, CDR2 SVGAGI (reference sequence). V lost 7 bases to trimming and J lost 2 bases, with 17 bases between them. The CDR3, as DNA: TGTGCCAGCATTGCCCCCGGAGGCTGGCAAGAGACCCAGTACTTC. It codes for CASIAPGGWQETQYF.

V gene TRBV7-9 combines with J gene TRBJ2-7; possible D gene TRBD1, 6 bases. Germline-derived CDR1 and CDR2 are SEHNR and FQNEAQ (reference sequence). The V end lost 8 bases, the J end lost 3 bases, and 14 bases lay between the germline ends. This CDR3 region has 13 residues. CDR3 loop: CASGAQGGYEQYF. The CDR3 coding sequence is TGTGCCAGCGGGGCTCAAGGGGGCTACGAGCAGTACTTC.

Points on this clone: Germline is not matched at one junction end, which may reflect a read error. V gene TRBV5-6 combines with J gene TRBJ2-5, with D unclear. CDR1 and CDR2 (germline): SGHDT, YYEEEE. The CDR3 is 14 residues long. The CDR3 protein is CASSAPYNQETQYF. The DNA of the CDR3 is TGTGCCAGCAGCGCGCCCTATAACCAGGAGACCCAGTACTTC.

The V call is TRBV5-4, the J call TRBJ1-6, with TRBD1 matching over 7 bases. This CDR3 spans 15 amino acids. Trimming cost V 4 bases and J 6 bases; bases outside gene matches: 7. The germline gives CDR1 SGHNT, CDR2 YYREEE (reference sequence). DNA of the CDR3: TGTGCCAGCAGCATGGATCAGGGGGTTAATTCACCCCTCCACTTT. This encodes CASSMDQGVNSPLHF.

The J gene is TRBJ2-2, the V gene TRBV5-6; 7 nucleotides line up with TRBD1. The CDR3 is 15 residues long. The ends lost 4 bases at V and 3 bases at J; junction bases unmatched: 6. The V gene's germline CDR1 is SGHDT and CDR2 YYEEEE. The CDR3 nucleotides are TGTGCCAGCAGCCCGTGGGACAGAGACACCGGGGAGCTGTTTTTT. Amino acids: CASSPWDRDTGELFF.

The DNA of the CDR3 is TGTGCCTGGAGCCAGGGGGAGGCTGAAGCTTTCTTT. Protein sequence: CAWSQGEAEAFF. The V gene is TRBV30, the J gene TRBJ1-1; TRBD1 matches 7 bases. The CDR3 covers 12 residues. CDR1 GTSNPN and CDR2 SVGIG come from the germline V gene (reference sequence). The V gene end was trimmed by 3 bases and the J gene end by 6 bases; junction bases not matched to a gene: 4.

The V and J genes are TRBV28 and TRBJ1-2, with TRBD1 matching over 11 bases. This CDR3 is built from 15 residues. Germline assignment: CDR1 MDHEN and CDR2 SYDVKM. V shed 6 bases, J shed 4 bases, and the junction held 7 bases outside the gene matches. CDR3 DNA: TGTGCCAGCAGCGAGGACAGGGGGCTCTTCTATGGCTACACCTTC. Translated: CASSEDRGLFYGYTF.

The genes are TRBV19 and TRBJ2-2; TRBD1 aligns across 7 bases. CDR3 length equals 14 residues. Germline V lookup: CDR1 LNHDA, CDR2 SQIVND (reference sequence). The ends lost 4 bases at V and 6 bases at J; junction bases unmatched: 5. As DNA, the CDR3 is TGTGCCAGTAGTAACAGGGGAGTCCCCGGGGAGCTGTTTTTT. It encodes CASSNRGVPGELFF.

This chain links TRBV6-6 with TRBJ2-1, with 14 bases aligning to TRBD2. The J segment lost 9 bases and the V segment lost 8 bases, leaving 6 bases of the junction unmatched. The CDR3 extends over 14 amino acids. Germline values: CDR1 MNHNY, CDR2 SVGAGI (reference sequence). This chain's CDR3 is CASEGLAGATEQFF. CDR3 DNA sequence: TGTGCCAGCGAGGGACTAGCGGGAGCGACTGAGCAGTTCTTC.

The CDR3 nucleotides are TGTGCCAGCAGCCGCAGACCGGGGGACCAAGAGACCCAGTACTTC. Protein: CASSRRPGDQETQYF. This chain links TRBV11-2 with TRBJ2-5; D may be TRBD2 (6 bases). The germline gives CDR1 SGHAT, CDR2 FQNNGV. This CDR3 is 15 amino acids long. The V gene lost 5 bases and the J gene lost 0 bases, with 13 bases spanning the gap.

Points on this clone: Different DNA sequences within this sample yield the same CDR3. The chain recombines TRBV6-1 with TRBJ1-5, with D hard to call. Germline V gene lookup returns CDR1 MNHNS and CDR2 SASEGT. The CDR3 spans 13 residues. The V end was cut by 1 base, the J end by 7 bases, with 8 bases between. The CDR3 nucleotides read TGTGCCAGCAGTGAAGTGGGGAACCAGCCCCAGCATTTT. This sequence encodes CASSEVGNQPQHF.

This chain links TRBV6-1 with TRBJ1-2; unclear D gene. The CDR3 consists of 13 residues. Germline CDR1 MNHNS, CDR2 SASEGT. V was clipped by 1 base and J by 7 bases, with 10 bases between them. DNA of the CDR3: TGTGCCAGCAGTGAAGTAGTAGGGTTTGGCTACACCTTC. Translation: CASSEVVGFGYTF.